The 5 T cell receptor beta chains in this list originate from one sample, sequenced in a study of T cells in localized non-small cell lung cancer. Assay: immunoSEQ multiplex PCR; the TCRdb copy retains only in-frame clones and omits some. The table has a few thousand clones, 37% seen once. The specimen comprised lung tumor tissue, sampled before any cancer treatment. These receptor sequences come from a female donor aged 60 or older with stage I lung adenocarcinoma.

The rearrangement links TRBV19 to TRBJ2-2, with TRBD2 matching over 9 bases. CDR1 is LNHDA and CDR2 is SQIVND in the germline V gene (reference sequence). There are 17 residues in the CDR3. J was trimmed by 6 bases and V by 2 bases; bases with no gene match: 10. Written as DNA, the CDR3 is TGTGCCAGTAGTATAAGTAGCGGGAGTTTACGGGCCGGGGAGCTGTTTTTT. It encodes CASSISSGSLRAGELFF.

A word on this clone: At one end, the junction sequence differs from germline, possibly due to a read error. The V call is TRBV6-8, the J call TRBJ1-4, with D hard to call. From germline, CDR1 is MNHGY and CDR2 SAAAGT. This CDR3 spans 13 amino acids. The CDR3 bases are TGTGCCATCAGTGGGGTGCTCAATGAAAAACTGTTTTTT. Amino acids: CAISGVLNEKLFF.

This clone was picked up a small number of times. The chain carries TRBV29-1 and TRBJ2-5; 7 bases are a match to TRBD1. The CDR3 is 12 residues long. Per germline, CDR1 SQVTM and CDR2 ANQGSEA. Losses at the gene ends were 7 bases for V and 5 bases for J; bases not matched to a gene: 7. As DNA, the CDR3 is TGCAGCGCCCTAACAGGGGTTGAGACCCAGTACTTC. The encoded protein is CSALTGVETQYF.

This clone has more than one count but fewer than ten. This chain joins TRBV9 and TRBJ1-1; perhaps TRBD1 as D (6 bases). Between the trimmed V and J ends, which lost 0 bases and 0 bases, there was a span of 21 bases. Germline-derived CDR1 and CDR2 are SGDLS and YYNGEE. This CDR3 has 19 amino acids. The CDR3 reads CASSVAAIGTGSVNTEAFF. CDR3 sequence (DNA): TGTGCCAGCAGCGTAGCTGCGATCGGCACAGGGTCCGTGAACACTGAAGCTTTCTTT.

The rearrangement uses TRBV11-3 and TRBJ2-5; D is ambiguous. Germline values: CDR1 SGHNT, CDR2 YENEEA. Trimming pared 4 bases from V and 2 bases from J, leaving 11 bases between. The CDR3 length is 14 residues. CDR3 DNA sequence: TGTGCCAGCAGCTCCTGGGAACTTCAAGAGACCCAGTACTTC. It codes for CASSSWELQETQYF.